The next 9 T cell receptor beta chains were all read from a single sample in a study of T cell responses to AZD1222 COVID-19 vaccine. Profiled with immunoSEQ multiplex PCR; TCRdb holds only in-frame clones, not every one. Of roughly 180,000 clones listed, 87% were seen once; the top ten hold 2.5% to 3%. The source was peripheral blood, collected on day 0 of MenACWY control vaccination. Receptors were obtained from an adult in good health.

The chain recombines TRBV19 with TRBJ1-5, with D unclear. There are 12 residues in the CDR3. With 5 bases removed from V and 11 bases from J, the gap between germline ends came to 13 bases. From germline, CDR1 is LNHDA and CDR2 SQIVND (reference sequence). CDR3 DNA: TGTGCCAGTAGTTTTTACTCCGGGTCCCAGCATTTT. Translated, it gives CASSFYSGSQHF.

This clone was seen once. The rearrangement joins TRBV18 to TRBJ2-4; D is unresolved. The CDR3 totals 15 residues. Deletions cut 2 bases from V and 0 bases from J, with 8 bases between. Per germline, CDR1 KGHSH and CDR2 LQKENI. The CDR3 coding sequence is TGTGCCAGCTCACCAAAGACCCTAGCCAAAAACATTCAGTACTTC. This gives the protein CASSPKTLAKNIQYF.

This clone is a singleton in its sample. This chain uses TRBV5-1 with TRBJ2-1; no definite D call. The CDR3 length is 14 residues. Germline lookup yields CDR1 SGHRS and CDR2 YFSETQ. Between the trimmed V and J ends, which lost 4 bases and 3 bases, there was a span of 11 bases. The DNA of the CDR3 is TGCGCCAGCAGCCCCGGGTACCTCTACAATGAGCAGTTCTTC. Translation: CASSPGYLYNEQFF.

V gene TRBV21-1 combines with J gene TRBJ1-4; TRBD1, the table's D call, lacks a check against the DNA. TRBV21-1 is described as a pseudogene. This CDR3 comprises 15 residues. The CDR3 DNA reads TGTGCCAGCAGCACCCTCAGGACAACTAATGAAAAACTGTTTTTT. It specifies CASSTLRTTNEKLFF.

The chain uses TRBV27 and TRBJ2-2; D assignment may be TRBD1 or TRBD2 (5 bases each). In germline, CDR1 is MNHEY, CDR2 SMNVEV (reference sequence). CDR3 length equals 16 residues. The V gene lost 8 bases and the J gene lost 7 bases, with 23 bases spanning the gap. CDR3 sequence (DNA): TGTGCCAGCTCCCCCCGGGGCAGCCCTCAGGACGGGGAGCTGTTTTTT. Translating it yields CASSPRGSPQDGELFF.

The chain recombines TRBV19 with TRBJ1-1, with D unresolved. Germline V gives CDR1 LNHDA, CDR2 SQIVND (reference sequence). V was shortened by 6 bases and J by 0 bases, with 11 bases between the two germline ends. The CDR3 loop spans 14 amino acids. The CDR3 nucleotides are TGTGCCAGTAGCCGCTCGAGGCTGAACACTGAAGCTTTCTTT. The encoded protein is CASSRSRLNTEAFF.

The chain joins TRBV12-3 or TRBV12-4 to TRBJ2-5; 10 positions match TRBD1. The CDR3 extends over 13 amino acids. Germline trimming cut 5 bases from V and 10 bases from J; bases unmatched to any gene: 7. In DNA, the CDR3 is TGTGCCAGCAGTGGAGGGACAGGGGATGTCCAGTACTTC. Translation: CASSGGTGDVQYF.

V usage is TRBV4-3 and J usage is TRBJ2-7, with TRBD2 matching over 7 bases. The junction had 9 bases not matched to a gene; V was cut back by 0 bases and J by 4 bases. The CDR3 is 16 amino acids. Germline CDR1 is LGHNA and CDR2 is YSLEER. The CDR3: CASSQDWSGGRYEQYF. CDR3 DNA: TGCGCCAGCAGCCAAGATTGGTCGGGGGGACGGTACGAGCAGTACTTC.

This CDR3 reads CASSKFSGGYEQYF. The CDR3 DNA is TGTGCCAGCAGCAAGTTTTCTGGGGGCTACGAGCAGTACTTC. The J gene is TRBJ2-7, the V gene TRBV2; D tentatively reads TRBD1 or TRBD2 (5 bases each). Germline CDR1 and CDR2: SNHLY and FYNNEI. The V end was cut by 6 bases, the J end by 3 bases, with 15 bases between. The CDR3 runs 14 residues.